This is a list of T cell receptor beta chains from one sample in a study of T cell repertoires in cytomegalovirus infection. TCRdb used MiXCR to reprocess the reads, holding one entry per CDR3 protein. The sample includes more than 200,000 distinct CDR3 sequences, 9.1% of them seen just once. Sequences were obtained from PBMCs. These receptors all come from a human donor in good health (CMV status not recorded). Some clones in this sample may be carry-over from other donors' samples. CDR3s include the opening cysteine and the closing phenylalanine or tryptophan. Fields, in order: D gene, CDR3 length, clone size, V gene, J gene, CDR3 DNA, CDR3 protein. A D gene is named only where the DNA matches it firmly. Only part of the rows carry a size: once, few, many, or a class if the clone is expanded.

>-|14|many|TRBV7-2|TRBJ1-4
TGTGCCAGCAGCTCAGGCGGGGGTAATGAAAAACTGTTTTTT
CASSSGGGNEKLFF
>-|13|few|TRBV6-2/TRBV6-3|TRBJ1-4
TGTGCCAGCAGTCATCGGGTTAATGAAAAACTGTTTTTT
CASSHRVNEKLFF
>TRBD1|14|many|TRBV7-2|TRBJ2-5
TGTGCCAGCAGCCGCAACAGGGGGCTAGAGACCCAGTACTTC
CASSRNRGLETQYF
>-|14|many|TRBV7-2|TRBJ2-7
TGTGCCAGCAGCTTAGACCTAGTGTTGTACGAGCAGTACTTC
CASSLDLVLYEQYF
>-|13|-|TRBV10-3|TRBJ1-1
TGTGCCATCAGCCCCGGGACGGCGACTGAAGCTTTCTTT
CAISPGTATEAFF
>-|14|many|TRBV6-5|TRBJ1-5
TGTGCCAGCAGTGAAGAGGGAAGGGTGAAGCCCCAGCATTTT
CASSEEGRVKPQHF
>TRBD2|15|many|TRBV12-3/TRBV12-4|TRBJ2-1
TGTGCCAGCAGTTTTTCTAGCGGGGGGGACAATGAGCAGTTCTTC
CASSFSSGGDNEQFF
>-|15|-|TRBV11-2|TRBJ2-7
TGTGCCAGCAGCTTAGTGGTGACACCGTCCTACGAGCAGTACTTC
CASSLVVTPSYEQYF
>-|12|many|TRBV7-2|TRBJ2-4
TGTGCCAGCAGCGAGGACAGAAACATTCAGTACTTC
CASSEDRNIQYF
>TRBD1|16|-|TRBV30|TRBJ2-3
TGTGCCTGGAGTTCTCATCGACAGGGGGCGAAAGATACGCAGTATTTT
CAWSSHRQGAKDTQYF
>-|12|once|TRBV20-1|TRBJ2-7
TGCAGTGCTAGAGCTAACCCCTACGAGCAGTACTTC
CSARANPYEQYF
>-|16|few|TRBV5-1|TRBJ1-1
TGCGCCAGCAGCTTGACGGTAGGCCCGGGACGCACTGAAGCTTTCTTT
CASSLTVGPGRTEAFF
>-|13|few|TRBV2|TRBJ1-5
TGTGCCAGCAGTGAAGGGTGGAATCAGCCCCAGCATTTT
CASSEGWNQPQHF
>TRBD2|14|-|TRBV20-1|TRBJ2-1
TGCAGTGCGTCCGGGACTAGCAGTGGGAATGAGCAGTTCTTC
CSASGTSSGNEQFF
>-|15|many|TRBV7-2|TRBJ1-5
TGTGCCAGCAGCTTAGCGGGGGGCCCGAATCAGCCCCAGCATTTT
CASSLAGGPNQPQHF
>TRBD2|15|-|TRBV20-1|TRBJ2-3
TGCAGTGCCCATAGACTAGCGGGGGCCTTAGATACGCAGTATTTT
CSAHRLAGALDTQYF
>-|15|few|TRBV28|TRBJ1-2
TGTGCCAGCAGCAAGACAGGCCCCCCTAACTATGGCTACACCTTC
CASSKTGPPNYGYTF
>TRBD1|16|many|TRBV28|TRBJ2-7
TGTGCCACCACTCCCGCCTCCGGGACAGGGGCGTGGGAGCAGTACTTC
CATTPASGTGAWEQYF
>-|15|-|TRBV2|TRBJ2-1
TGTGCCAGCAGTGACGTCGGGACTCTATACAATGAGCAGTTCTTC
CASSDVGTLYNEQFF
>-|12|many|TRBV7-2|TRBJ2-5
TGTGCCAGCAGCTCTCTAGGGCAGACCCAGTACTTC
CASSSLGQTQYF
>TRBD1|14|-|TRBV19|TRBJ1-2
TGTGCCAGTAGTATGGGGACAGGGGGCCTTGGCTACACCTTC
CASSMGTGGLGYTF
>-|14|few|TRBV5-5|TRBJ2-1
TGTGCCAGCGGTCCGGGCCTCTCCTACAATGAGCAGTTCTTC
CASGPGLSYNEQFF
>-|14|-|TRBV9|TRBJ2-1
TGTGCCAGCAGCGTAGCGGACCCCTACAATGAGCGGTTCTTC
CASSVADPYNERFF
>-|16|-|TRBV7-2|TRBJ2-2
TGTGCCAGCAGCTTAGGGGGAGCTTCGAGCGTTCGGGAGCTGTTTTTT
CASSLGGASSVRELFF
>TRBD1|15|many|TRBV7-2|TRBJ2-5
TGTGCCAGCAGCTTAGGCGGGACAGGCCAAGGGACCCAGTACTTC
CASSLGGTGQGTQYF
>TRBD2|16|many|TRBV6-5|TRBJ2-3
TGTGCCAGCAGTTACTCCCTGGGCGGGGGGACAGATACGCAGTATTTT
CASSYSLGGGTDTQYF
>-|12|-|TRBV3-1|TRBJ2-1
TGTGCCAGCAGCCAAGTCGAGGATGAGCAGTTCTTC
CASSQVEDEQFF
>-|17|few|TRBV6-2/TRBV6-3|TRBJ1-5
TGTGCCAGCAGTTACCCGGATTCCGGGCGGGCAAATCAGCCCCAGCATTTT
CASSYPDSGRANQPQHF
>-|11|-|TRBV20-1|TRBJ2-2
TGCAGTGCTGCTAGAGCCGGGGAGCTGTTTTTT
CSAARAGELFF
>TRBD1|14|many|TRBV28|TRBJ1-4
TGTGCCAGCAGCGTGTGGCAGGGGGGTGAAAAACTGTTTTTT
CASSVWQGGEKLFF
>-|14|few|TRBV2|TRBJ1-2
TGTGCCAGCAGTGACAGGCAGTTACTCTGCGGCTACACCTTC
CASSDRQLLCGYTF